This T cell receptor (beta chain) derives from a study of T-cell memory formation after mild COVID-19. Trimming removed 6 bases from V and 0 bases from J, with 20 bases in between. CDR1 and CDR2 from the germline V gene are LNHDA and SQIVND (reference sequence). The CDR3 contains 17 residues. TCRdb independently ran MiXCR on the 5' RACE reads; one entry per CDR3 protein. The table lists approximately 210,000 distinct CDR3 sequences, around 30% of them singletons. The rearrangement joins TRBV19 to TRBJ1-2; no clear D. Sequencing input: PBMCs or a T cell subset sorted from them (not recorded which). The origin of this receptor is an adult woman who had mild COVID-19 (a few samples of this study predate the infection). Cell type and time point are not known. The CDR3 loop is CASSHPDSLNPNYGYTF. The DNA for the CDR3 is TGTGCCAGTAGCCATCCGGACTCTCTCAACCCTAACTATGGCTACACCTTC.